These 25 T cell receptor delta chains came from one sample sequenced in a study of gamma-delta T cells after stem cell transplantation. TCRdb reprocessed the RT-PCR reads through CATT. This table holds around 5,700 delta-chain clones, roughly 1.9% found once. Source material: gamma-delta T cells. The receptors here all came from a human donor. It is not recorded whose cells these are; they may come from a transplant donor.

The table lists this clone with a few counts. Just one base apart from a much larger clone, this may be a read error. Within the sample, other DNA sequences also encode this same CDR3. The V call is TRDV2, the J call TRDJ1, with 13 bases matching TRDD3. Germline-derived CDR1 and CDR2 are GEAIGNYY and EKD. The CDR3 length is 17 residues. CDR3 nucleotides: TGTGCCTGTGACTCGCTACTGGGGGATACGCACGCCGATAAGCTCATCTTT. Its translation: CACDSLLGDTHADKLIF.

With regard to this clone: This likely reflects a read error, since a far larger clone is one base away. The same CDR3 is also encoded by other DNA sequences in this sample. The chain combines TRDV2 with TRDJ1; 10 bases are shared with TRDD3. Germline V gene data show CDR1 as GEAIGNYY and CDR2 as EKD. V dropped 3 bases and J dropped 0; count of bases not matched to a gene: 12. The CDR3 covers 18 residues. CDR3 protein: CACDSLLGDTSYTDKLIF. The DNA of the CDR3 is TGTGCCTGTGACTCGTTATTGGGGGATACAAGTTACACCGATAAACTCATCTTT.

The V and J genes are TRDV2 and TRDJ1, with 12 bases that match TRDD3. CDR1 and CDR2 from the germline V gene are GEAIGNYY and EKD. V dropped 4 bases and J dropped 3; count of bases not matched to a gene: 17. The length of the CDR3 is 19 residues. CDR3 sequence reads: CACDKVTVLGDTGPDKLIF. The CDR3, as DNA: TGTGCCTGTGATAAAGTGACCGTACTGGGGGATACAGGACCCGATAAACTCATCTTT.

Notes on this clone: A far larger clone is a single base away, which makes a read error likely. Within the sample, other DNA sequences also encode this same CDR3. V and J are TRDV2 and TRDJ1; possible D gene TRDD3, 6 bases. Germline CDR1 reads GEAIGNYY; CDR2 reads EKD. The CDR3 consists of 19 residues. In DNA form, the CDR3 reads TGTGCCTGTGACCCCCTCGCTCGGGATATGCCCTCGGTGACCGACAAACTCATCTTT. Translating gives CACDPLARDMPSVTDKLIF.

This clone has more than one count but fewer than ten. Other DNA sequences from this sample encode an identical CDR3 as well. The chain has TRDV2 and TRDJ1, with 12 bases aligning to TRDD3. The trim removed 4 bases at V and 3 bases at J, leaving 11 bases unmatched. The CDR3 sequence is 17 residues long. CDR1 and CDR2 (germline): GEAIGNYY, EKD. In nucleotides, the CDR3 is TGTGCCTGTGATCCACTACTGGGGGATACAGGACCCGATAAACTCATCTTT. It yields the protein CACDPLLGDTGPDKLIF.

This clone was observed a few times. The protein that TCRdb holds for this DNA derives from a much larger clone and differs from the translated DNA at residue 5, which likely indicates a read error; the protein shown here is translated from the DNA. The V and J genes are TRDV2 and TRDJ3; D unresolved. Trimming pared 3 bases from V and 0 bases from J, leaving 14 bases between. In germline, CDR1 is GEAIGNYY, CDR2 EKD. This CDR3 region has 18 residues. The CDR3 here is CACDAGGASSWDTRQMFF. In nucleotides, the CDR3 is TGTGCCTGTGACGCCGGAGGGGCTAGCTCCTGGGACACCCGACAGATGTTTTTC.

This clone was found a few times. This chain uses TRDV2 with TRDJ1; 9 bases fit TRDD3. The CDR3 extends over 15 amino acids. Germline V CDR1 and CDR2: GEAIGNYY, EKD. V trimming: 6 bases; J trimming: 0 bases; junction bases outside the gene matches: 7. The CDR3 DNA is TGTGCCTGTTCCAAACTGGGGGACAACACCGATAAACTCATCTTT. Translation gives CACSKLGDNTDKLIF.

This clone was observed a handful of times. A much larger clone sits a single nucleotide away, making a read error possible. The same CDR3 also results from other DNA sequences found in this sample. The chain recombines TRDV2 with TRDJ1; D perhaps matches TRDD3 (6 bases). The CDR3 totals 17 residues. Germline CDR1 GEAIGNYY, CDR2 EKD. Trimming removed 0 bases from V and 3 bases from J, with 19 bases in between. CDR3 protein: CACDTVRRVSGADKLIF. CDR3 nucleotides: TGTGCCTGTGACACCGTACGGAGAGTGTCTGGGGCCGATAAACTCATCTTT.

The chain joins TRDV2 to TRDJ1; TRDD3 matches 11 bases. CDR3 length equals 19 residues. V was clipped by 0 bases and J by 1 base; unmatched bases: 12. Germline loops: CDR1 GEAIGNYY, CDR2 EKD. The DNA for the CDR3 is TGTGCCTGTGACACCGTTGGTGGGGGATACGCGGGGATCACCGATAAACTCATCTTT. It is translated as CACDTVGGGYAGITDKLIF.

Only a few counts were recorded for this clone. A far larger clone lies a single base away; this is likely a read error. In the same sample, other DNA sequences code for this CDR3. The CDR3 protein is CACDTLGVKYTDKLIF. The CDR3 DNA reads TGTGCCTGTGACACCCTGGGGGTTAAGTACACCGATAAACTCATCTTT. The chain employs TRDV2 and TRDJ1; 7 bases map to TRDD3. This CDR3 is built from 16 residues. The germline V gene has CDR1 GEAIGNYY and CDR2 EKD. V dropped 0 bases and J dropped 0; count of bases not matched to a gene: 6.

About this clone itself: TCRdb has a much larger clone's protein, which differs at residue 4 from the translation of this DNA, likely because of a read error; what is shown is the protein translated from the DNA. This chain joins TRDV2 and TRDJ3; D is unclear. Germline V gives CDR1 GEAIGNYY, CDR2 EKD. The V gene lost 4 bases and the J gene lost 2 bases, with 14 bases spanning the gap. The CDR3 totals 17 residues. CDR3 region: CACETASHPWDTRQMFF. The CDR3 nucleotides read TGTGCCTGTGAGACCGCCTCTCACCCCTGGGACACCCGACAGATGTTTTTC.

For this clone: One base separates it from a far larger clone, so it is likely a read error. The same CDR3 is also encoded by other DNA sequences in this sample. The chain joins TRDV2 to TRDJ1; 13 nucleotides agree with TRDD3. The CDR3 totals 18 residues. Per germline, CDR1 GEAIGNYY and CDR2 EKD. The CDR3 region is CACDTLLGDTRLTDKLIF. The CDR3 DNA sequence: TGTGCCTGCGACACCCTACTGGGGGATACGCGGCTAACCGATAAACTCATCTTT.

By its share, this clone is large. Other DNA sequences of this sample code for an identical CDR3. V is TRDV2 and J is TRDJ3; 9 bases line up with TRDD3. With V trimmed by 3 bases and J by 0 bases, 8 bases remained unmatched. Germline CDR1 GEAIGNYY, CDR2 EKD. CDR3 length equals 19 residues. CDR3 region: CACDSTDGGYSWDTRQMFF. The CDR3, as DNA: TGTGCCTGTGACTCCACGGATGGGGGATACTCCTGGGACACCCGACAGATGTTTTTC.

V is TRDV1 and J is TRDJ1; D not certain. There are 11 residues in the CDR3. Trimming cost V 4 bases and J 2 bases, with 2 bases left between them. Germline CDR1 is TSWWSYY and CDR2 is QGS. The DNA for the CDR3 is TGTGCTCTTGGGGGAACCGATAAACTCATCTTT. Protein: CALGGTDKLIF.

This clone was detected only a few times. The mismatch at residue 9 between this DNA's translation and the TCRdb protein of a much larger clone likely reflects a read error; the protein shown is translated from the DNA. The CDR3: CACDKLGELSSWDTRQMFF. The DNA of the CDR3 is TGTGCCTGTGACAAGCTGGGGGAGCTAAGCTCCTGGGACACCCGACAGATGTTTTTC. The V call is TRDV2, the J call TRDJ3; 8 bases are a match to TRDD3. The CDR3 covers 19 residues. Germline V lookup: CDR1 GEAIGNYY, CDR2 EKD. The V segment lost 2 bases and the J segment 0 bases; nucleotides outside the gene matches: 8.

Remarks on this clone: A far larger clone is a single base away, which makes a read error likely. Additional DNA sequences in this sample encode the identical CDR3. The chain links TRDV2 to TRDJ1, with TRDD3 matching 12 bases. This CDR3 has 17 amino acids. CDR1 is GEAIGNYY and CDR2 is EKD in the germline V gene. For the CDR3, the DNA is TGTGCCTGTGACACGCTGGGGGATACGGCGTACACCGATAAACTCATTTTT. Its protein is CACDTLGDTAYTDKLIF.

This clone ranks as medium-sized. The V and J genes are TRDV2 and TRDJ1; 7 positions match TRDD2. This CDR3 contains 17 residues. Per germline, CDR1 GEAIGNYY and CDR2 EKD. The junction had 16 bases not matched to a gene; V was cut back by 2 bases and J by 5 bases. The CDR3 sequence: CACDRIPTAGSRDKLIF. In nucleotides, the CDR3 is TGTGCCTGTGACAGAATTCCTACGGCCGGATCGAGGGATAAACTCATCTTT.

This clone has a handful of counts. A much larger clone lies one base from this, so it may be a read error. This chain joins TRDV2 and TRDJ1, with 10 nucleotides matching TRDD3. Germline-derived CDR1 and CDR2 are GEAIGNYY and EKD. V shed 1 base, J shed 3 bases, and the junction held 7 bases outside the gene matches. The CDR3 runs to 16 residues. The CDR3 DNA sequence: TGTGCCTGTGACACACTGGGGGATGATCGGGCCGATAAACTCATCTTT. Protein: CACDTLGDDRADKLIF.

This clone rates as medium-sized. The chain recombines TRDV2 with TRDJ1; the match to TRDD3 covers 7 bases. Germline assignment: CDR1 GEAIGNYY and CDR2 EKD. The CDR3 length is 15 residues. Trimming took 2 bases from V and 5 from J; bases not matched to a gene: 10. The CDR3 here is CACDNLGGRGDKLIF. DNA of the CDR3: TGTGCCTGTGACAACCTTGGGGGAAGGGGTGATAAACTCATCTTT.

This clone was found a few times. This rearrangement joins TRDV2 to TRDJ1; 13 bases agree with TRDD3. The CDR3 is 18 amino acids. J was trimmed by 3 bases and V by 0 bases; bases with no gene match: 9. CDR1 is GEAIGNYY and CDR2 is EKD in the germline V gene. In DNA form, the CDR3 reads TGTGCCTGTGACACCGTGCCCGTACTGGGGGATACGGCCGATAAACTCATCTTT. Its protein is CACDTVPVLGDTADKLIF.

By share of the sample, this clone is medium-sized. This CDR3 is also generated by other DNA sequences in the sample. CDR3 amino acids: CACDDITGDPRRYTDKLIF. CDR3 sequence (DNA): TGTGCCTGTGACGATATTACTGGGGATCCGAGGAGGTACACCGATAAACTCATCTTT. This chain links TRDV2 with TRDJ1; 7 nucleotides agree with TRDD3. CDR3 length equals 19 residues. The ends lost 3 bases at V and 0 bases at J; junction bases unmatched: 18. Germline lookup yields CDR1 GEAIGNYY and CDR2 EKD.

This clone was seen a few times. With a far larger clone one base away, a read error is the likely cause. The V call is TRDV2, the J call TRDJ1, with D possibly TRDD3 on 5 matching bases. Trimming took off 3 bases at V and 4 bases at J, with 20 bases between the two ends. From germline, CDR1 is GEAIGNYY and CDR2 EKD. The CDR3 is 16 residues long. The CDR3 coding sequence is TGTGCCTGTGACCCCGTGGGCTATACGGTGGTCGATAAACTCATCTTT. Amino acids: CACDPVGYTVVDKLIF.

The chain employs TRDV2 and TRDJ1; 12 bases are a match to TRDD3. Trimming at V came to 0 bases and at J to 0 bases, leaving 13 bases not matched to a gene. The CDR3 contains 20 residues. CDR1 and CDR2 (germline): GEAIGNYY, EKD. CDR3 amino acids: CACDTILGDTTKTYTDKLIF. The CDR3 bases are TGTGCCTGTGACACCATACTGGGGGATACTACCAAAACGTACACCGATAAACTCATCTTT.

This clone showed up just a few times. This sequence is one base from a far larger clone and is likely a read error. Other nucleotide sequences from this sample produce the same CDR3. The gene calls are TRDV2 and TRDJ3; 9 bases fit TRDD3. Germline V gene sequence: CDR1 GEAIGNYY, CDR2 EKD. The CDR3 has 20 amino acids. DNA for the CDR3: TGTGCCTGTGACACACCCTCTGGGGGATCGAGCTCCTGGGATACCCGACAGATGTTTTTC. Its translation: CACDTPSGGSSSWDTRQMFF.

CDR3 sequence reads: CACDAVLGIQDTDKLIF. In nucleotides, the CDR3 is TGTGCCTGTGACGCTGTACTGGGGATACAAGACACCGATAAACTCATCTTT. This chain joins TRDV2 and TRDJ1; 8 bases agree with TRDD3. The CDR3 contains 17 residues. Trimming took 3 bases from V and 0 from J; bases not matched to a gene: 11. Germline CDR1 is GEAIGNYY and CDR2 is EKD.